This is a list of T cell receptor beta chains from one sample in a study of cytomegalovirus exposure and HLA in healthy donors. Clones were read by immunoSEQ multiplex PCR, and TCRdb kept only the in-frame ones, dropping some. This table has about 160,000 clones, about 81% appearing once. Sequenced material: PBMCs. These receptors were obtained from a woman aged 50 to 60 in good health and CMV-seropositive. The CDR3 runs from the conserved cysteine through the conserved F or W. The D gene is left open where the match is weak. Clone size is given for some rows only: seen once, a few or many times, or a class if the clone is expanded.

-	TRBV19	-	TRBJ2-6	TGTGCCAGTAGTATAGATCCGGGTCAGGGCTTCAACGTCCTGACTTTC	CASSIDPGQGFNVLTF
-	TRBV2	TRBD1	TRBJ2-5	TGTGCCAGCAGTGGGACAGGAGAGACCCAGTACTTC	CASSGTGETQYF
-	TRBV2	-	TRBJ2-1	TGTGCCAGCAATGGGCGGGGCGGGCTTTACAATGAGCAGTTCTTC	CASNGRGGLYNEQFF
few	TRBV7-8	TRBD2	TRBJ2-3	TGTGCCAGCAGCCTCTGGGCGGGAGACACAGATACGCAGTATTTT	CASSLWAGDTDTQYF
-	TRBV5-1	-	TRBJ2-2	TGCGCCAGCAGCAATCGGGACACCCCGAACACCGGGGAGCTGTTTTTT	CASSNRDTPNTGELFF
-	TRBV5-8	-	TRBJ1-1	TGTGCCAGCGGCAAAGTTATGCCTCGTAAAGCTTTCTTT	CASGKVMPRKAFF
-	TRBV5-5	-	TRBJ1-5	TGTGCCAGCAGCTTGGCTGCGGGGTATAGCAATCAGCCCCAGCATTTT	CASSLAAGYSNQPQHF
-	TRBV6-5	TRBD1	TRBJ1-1	TGTGCCAGCAGTGCCTGGACAGGGGGTTACACTGAAGCTTTCTTT	CASSAWTGGYTEAFF
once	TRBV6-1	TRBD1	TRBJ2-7	TGTGCCAGCCGGACAGGGGGCTTAGTTCGGTACGAGCAGTACTTC	CASRTGGLVRYEQYF
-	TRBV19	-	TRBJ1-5	TGTGCCAGTAGTCCGGCGGGGGCGGGCCCCTATCAGCCCCAGCATTTT	CASSPAGAGPYQPQHF
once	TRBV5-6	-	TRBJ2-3	TGTGCCAGCAGTCGGTCGGGTGCCCAAGATACGCAGTATTTT	CASSRSGAQDTQYF
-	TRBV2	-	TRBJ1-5	TGTGCCAGCAGTGGGGGGGTTCAGCCCCAGCATTTT	CASSGGVQPQHF
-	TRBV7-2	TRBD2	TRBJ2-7	TGTGCCAGCAGCTTATTTGGCGGGGGAGCCGAGCAGTACTTC	CASSLFGGGAEQYF
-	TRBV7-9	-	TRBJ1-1	TGTGCCAGCAGTTTCGACAGTCGGAACACTGAAGCTTTCTTT	CASSFDSRNTEAFF
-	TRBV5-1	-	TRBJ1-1	TGCGCCAGCAGCTTGGTTCCGGGGAACACTGAAGCTTTCTTT	CASSLVPGNTEAFF
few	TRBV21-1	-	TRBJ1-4	TGTGCCAGCAGCAAAGGACAGGGGGCGCGTCCGAATGAAAAACTGTTTTTT	CASSKGQGARPNEKLFF
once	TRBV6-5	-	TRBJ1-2	TGTGCCAGCAGTTACGGCGGTGCGTCTCTTCGAGCCTACACCTTC	CASSYGGASLRAYTF
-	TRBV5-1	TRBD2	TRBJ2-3	TGCGCCAGCAGTACAGGACTAGCGGGGGGCACAGATACGCAGTATTTT	CASSTGLAGGTDTQYF
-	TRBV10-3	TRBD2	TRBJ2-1	TGTGCCATCAGTGAGACTAGCGGGGGTCTTGGTGAGCAGTTCTTC	CAISETSGGLGEQFF
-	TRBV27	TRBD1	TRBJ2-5	TGTGCCAGCAGTTTATCCTGGACAGGGCAAGAGACCCAGTACTTC	CASSLSWTGQETQYF
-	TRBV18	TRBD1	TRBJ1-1	TGTGCCAGCTCACCAAGGGACAGGGTCATGAACACTGAAGCTTTCTTT	CASSPRDRVMNTEAFF
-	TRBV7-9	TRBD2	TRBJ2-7	TGTGCCAGCAGCTTCGGGGGGGCCCATTCCTACGAGCAGTACTTC	CASSFGGAHSYEQYF
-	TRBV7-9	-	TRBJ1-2	TGTGCCAGCAGCTTAGATGGGGGCCTCTATGGCTACACCTTC	CASSLDGGLYGYTF
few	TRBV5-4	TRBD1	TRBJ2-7	TGTGCCAGCAGCCCTGGGACAGGGGAATACGAGCAGTACTTC	CASSPGTGEYEQYF
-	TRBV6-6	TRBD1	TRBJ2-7	TGTGCCAGCAGTCCGGCCGGGACAGGTTTGTCTGAGCAGTACTTC	CASSPAGTGLSEQYF
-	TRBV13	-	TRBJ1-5	TGTGCCAGCAGCTTAGGGGGGCTGGGGAGGGGTCAGCCCCAGCATTTT	CASSLGGLGRGQPQHF
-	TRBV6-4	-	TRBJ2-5	TGTGCCAGCAGTGACTCAAGGGGGAAAGAGACCCAGTACTTC	CASSDSRGKETQYF
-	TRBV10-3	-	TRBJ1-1	TGTGCCACCACAGGGATCTTGAACACTGAAGCTTTCTTT	CATTGILNTEAFF
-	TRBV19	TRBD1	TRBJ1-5	TGTGCCAGTAGTCCCCCGGGACAGGAGCAGCCCCAGCATTTT	CASSPPGQEQPQHF
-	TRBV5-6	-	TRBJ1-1	TGTGCCAGCAGACGTTTGGACAGTTTGAACACTGAAGCTTTCTTT	CASRRLDSLNTEAFF
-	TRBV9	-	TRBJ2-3	TGTGCCAGCAGCCCCCCCCCGGGTAGCACAGATACGCAGTATTTT	CASSPPPGSTDTQYF
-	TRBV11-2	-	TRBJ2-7	TGTGCCAGCAGCTTAGAAAGCCCCCGACTACGATACTTC	CASSLESPRLRYF
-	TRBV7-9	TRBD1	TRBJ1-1	TGTGCCAGCGGGACGGACAGGGGAACTGAAGCTTTCTTT	CASGTDRGTEAFF
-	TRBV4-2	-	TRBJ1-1	TGTGCCAGCAGCCAATCCCCGGGGACTGAAGCTTTCTTT	CASSQSPGTEAFF
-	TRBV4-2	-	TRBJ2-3	TGTGCCAGCAGCCAAGGGCAACAGGGCACAGATACGCAGTATTTT	CASSQGQQGTDTQYF
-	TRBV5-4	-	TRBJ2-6	TGTGCCAGCAGCCCCAGGGTATCTGGGGCCAACGTCCTGACTTTC	CASSPRVSGANVLTF
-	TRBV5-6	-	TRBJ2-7	TGTGCCAGCAGCTTCAACTACGAGCAGTACTTC	CASSFNYEQYF
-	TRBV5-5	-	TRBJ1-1	TGTGCCAGCAGCCCAAATCAGATGAACACTGAAGCTTTCTTT	CASSPNQMNTEAFF
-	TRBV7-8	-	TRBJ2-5	TGTGCCAGCAGCCTGGAAGTGGGGCCCCAAGAGACCCAGTACTTC	CASSLEVGPQETQYF
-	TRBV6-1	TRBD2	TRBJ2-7	TGTGCCAGCAGTAGAACTAGCGGGGGGCGTTACGAGCAGTACTTC	CASSRTSGGRYEQYF
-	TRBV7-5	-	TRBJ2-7	TGTGTCAGAAGCTTAAAAGGACAGGGGCTCTACGAGCAGTACTTC	CVRSLKGQGLYEQYF
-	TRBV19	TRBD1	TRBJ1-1	TGTGCCAGTAGTATTGGACAGGGTCCTGAAGCTTTCTTT	CASSIGQGPEAFF